These 3 T cell receptor beta chains came from one sample sequenced in a study of blood T cell repertoires in COVID-19. Method: immunoSEQ multiplex PCR; TCRdb's copy keeps in-frame clones and lacks some. Altogether tens of thousands of clones are present, more than 80% being singletons, with the ten largest covering under 5.5%. Specimen: peripheral blood. These receptors came from a woman between 70 and 85 years old with acute or convalescent COVID-19.

This rearrangement joins TRBV18 to TRBJ1-5; D perhaps matches TRBD1 (5 bases). The CDR3 totals 15 residues. From germline, CDR1 is KGHSH and CDR2 LQKENI. Trimming removed 3 bases at V and 2 bases at J, with 11 bases between. Written as DNA, the CDR3 is TGTGCCAGCTCACCGATGGCGGGGGGCAATCAGCCCCAGCATTTT. Protein: CASSPMAGGNQPQHF.

This clone turned up a few times. J is TRBJ1-1 and V is TRBV3-1 (or the pseudogene TRBV3-2), with D unresolved. From germline, CDR1 is LGHDT and CDR2 YNNKEL (reference sequence). The CDR3 is 17 residues long. Deletions cut 4 bases from V and 9 bases from J, with 27 bases between. DNA of the CDR3: TGTGCCAGCAGCCCGCCGACTGACGCTGACCCCATACCACAAGCTTTCTTT. Its translation is CASSPPTDADPIPQAFF.

V is TRBV27 and J is TRBJ1-2, with D tentatively TRBD1 (6 bases). The CDR3 runs 15 residues. Trimming pared 6 bases from V and 4 bases from J, leaving 18 bases between. Germline CDR1 MNHEY, CDR2 SMNVEV (reference sequence). CDR3 sequence reads: CASRATGHFLYGYTF. CDR3 nucleotide sequence: TGTGCCAGCAGAGCCACGGGACACTTCCTCTATGGCTACACCTTC.